This T cell receptor (beta chain) was retrieved from a study of shared clonotypes between healthy human individuals. Measured with immunoSEQ multiplex PCR; TCRdb has only the in-frame clones, and not every one. The sample has 1,500,000 or so clones, around 98.5% seen once. The germline CDR1 and CDR2 sequences are SEHNR and FQNEAQ (reference sequence). The V end was cut by 1 base, the J end by 5 bases, with 15 bases between. The CDR3 is 16 residues long. This chain uses TRBV7-9 with TRBJ2-1; D not resolved. The TCR was taken from a man aged 25 to 40 in good health. The sequencing sample was made of naive CD4+ T cells sorted from blood. Subset: CD45RA+ positively selected. The CDR3 DNA reads TGTGCCAGCAGCTTAGAACCTGGAGCATTAAACAATGAGCAGTTCTTC. It specifies CASSLEPGALNNEQFF.